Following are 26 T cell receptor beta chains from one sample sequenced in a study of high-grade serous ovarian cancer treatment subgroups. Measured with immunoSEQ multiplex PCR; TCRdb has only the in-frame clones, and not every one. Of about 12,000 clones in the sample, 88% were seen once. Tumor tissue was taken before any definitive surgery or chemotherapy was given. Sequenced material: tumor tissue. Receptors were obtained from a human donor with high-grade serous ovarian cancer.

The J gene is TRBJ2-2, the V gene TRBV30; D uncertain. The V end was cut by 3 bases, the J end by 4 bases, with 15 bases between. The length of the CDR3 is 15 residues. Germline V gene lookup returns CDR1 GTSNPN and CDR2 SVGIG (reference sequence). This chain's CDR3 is CAWSRTRRGTGELFF. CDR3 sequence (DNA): TGTGCCTGGAGCAGGACCCGCCGAGGCACCGGGGAGCTGTTTTTT.

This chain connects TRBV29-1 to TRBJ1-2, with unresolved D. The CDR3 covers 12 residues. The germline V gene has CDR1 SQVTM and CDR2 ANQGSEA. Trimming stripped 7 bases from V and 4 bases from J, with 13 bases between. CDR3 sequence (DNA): TGCAGCGCCTTGACGGGGATCTATGGCTACACCTTC. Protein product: CSALTGIYGYTF. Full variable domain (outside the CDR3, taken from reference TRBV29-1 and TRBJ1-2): SAVISQKPSRDICQRGTSLTIQCQVDSQVTMMFWYRQQPGQSLTLIATANQGSEATYESGFVIDKFPISRPNLTFSTLTVSNMSPEDSSIYLCSALTGIYGYTFGSGTRLTVV.

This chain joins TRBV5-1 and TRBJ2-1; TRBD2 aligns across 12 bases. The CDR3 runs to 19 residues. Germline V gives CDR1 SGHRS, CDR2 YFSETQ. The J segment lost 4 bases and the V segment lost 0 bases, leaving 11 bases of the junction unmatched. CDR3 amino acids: CASSLVPSGGALSYNEQFF. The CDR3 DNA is TGCGCCAGCAGCTTGGTCCCTAGCGGGGGGGCCCTAAGTTACAATGAGCAGTTCTTC.

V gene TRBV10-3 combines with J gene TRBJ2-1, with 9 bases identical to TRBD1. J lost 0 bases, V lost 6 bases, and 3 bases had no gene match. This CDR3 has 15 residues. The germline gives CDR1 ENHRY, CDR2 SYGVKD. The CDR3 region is CAIRQQGASYNEQFF. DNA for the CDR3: TGTGCCATCAGGCAACAGGGGGCCTCCTACAATGAGCAGTTCTTC.

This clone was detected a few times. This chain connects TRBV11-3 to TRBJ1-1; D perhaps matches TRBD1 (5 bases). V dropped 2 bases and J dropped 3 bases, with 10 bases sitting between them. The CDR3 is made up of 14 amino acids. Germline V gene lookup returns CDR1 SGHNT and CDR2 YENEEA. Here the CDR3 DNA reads TGTGCCAGCAGCTTACGGGGGGTGGACACTGAAGCTTTCTTT. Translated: CASSLRGVDTEAFF. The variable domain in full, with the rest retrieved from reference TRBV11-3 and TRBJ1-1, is EAGVVQSPRYKIIEKKQPVAFWCNPISGHNTLYWYLQNLGQGPELLIRYENEEAVDDSQLPKDRFSAERLKGVDSTLKIQPAELGDSAVYLCASSLRGVDTEAFFGQGTRLTVV.

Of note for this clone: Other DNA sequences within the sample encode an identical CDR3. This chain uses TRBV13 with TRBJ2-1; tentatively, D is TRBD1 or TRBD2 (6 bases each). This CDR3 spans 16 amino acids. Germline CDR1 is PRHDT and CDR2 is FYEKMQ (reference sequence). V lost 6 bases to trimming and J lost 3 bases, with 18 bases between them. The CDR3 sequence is CASRWRGHHNYNEQFF. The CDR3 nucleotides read TGTGCCAGCAGGTGGAGGGGACACCACAACTACAATGAGCAGTTCTTC.

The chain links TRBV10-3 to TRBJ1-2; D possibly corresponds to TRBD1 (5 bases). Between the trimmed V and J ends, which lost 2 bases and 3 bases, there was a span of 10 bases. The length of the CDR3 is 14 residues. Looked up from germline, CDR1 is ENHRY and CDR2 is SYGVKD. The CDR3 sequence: CAISEIREYYGYTF. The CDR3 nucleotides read TGTGCCATCAGTGAGATCAGGGAATACTATGGCTACACCTTC.

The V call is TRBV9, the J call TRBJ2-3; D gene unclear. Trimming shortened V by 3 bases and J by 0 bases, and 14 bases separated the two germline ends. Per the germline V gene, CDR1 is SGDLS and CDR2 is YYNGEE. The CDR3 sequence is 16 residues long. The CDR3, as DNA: TGTGCCAGCAGCGGCCAACCGGTGGGTAGCACAGATACGCAGTATTTT. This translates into CASSGQPVGSTDTQYF. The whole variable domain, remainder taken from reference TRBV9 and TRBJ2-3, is DSGVTQTPKHLITATGQRVTLRCSPRSGDLSVYWYQQSLDQGLQFLIQYYNGEERAKGNILERFSAQQFPDLHSELNLSSLELGDSALYFCASSGQPVGSTDTQYFGPGTRLTVL.

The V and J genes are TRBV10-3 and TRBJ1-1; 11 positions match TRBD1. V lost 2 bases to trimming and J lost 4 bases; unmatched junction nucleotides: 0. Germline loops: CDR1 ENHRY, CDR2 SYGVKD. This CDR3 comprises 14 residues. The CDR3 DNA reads TGTGCCATCAGTGAGGGACAGGGGGCCACTGAAGCTTTCTTT. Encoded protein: CAISEGQGATEAFF.

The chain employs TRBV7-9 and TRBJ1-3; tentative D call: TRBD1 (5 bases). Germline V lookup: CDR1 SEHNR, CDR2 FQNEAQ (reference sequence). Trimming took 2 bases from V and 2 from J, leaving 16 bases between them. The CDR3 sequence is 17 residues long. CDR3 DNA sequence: TGTGCCAGCAGCTTATACAGGTCCACCGGTACTGGAAACACCATATATTTT. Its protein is CASSLYRSTGTGNTIYF.

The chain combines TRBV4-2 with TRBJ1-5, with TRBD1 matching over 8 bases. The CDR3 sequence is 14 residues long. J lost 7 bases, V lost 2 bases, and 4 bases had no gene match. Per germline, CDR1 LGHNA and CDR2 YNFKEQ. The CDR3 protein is CASSQTDRGQPQHF. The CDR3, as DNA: TGTGCCAGCAGCCAAACCGACAGGGGCCAGCCCCAGCATTTT.

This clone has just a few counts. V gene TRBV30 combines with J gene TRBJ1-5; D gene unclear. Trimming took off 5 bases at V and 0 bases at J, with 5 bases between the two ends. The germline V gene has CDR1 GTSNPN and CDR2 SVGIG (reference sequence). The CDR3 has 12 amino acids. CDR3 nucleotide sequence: TGTGCCTGGGGCATTAGCAATCAGCCCCAGCATTTT. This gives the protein CAWGISNQPQHF. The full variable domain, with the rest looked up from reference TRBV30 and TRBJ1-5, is SQTIHQWPATLVQPVGSPLSLECTVEGTSNPNLYWYRQAAGRGLQLLFYSVGIGQISSEVPQNLSASRPQDRQFILSSKKLLLSDSGFYLCAWGISNQPQHFGDGTRLSIL.

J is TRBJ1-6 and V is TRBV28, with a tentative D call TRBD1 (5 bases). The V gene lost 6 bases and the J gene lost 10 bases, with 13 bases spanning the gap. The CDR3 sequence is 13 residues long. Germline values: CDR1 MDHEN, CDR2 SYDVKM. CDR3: CASSGGAGSPLHF. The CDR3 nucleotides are TGTGCCAGCAGCGGAGGGGCAGGCTCACCCCTCCACTTT.

The CDR3 DNA reads as TGTGCCAGCAGCTTAGAGGAGGGCAATCAGCCCCAGCATTTT. This codes for CASSLEEGNQPQHF. The gene calls are TRBV7-6 and TRBJ1-5; D call uncertain. This CDR3 has 14 amino acids. V was clipped by 1 base and J by 2 bases, with 6 bases between them. Germline CDR1 and CDR2: SGHVS and FNYEAQ.

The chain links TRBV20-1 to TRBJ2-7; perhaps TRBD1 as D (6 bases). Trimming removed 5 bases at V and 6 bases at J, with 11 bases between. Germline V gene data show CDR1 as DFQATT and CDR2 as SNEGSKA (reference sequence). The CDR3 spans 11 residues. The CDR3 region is CSARDKGEQYF. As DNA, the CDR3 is TGCAGTGCTCGGGACAAAGGCGAGCAGTACTTC.

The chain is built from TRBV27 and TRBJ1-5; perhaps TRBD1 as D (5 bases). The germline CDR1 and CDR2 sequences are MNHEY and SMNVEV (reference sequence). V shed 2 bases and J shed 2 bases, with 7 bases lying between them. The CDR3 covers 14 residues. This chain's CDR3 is CASSLVGGNQPQHF. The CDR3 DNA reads TGTGCCAGCAGTTTAGTGGGGGGCAATCAGCCCCAGCATTTT.

In nucleotides, the CDR3 is TGTGCCAGCAGTCAGAACAGGGGTGGCGGTGGCTACACCTTC. It codes for CASSQNRGGGGYTF. J is TRBJ1-2 and V is TRBV14; 7 bases map to TRBD1. The CDR3 has 14 amino acids. V shed 6 bases, J shed 7 bases, and the junction held 11 bases outside the gene matches. In germline, CDR1 is SGHDN, CDR2 FVKESK.

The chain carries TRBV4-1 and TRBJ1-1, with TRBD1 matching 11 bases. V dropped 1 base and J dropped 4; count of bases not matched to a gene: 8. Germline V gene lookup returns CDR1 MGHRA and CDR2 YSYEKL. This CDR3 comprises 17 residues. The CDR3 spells CASSQGRDRGFSTEAFF. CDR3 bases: TGCGCCAGCAGCCAAGGAAGGGACAGGGGGTTTTCCACTGAAGCTTTCTTT.

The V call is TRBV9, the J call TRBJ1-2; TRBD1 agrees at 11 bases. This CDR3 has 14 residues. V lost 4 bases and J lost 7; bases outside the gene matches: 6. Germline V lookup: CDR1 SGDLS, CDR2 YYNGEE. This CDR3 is CASSPGQGALGYTF. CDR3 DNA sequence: TGTGCCAGCAGCCCCGGACAGGGGGCCCTTGGCTACACCTTC.

The CDR3 loop is CASSKGRGKDYEQYV. CDR3 in DNA: TGTGCCAGCAGCAAAGGTAGGGGGAAAGACTACGAGCAGTACGTC. The chain is built from TRBV21-1 and TRBJ2-7; TRBD1 is the table's D call and was not checked against the DNA. TRBV21-1 represents a pseudogene. The CDR3 loop spans 15 amino acids.

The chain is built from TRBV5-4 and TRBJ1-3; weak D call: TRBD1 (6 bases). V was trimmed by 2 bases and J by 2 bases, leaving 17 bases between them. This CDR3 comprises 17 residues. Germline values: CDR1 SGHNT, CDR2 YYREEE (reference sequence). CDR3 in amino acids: CASSFLSGGLAGNTIYF. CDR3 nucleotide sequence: TGTGCCAGCAGCTTTCTTAGCGGGGGGCTGGCTGGAAACACCATATATTTT.

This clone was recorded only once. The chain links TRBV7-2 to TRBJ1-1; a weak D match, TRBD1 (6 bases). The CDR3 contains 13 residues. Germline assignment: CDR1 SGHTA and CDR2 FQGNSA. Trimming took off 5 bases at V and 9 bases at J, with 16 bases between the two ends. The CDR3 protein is CASSAYGQTQAFF. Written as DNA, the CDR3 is TGTGCCAGCAGCGCCTACGGACAGACGCAAGCTTTCTTT.

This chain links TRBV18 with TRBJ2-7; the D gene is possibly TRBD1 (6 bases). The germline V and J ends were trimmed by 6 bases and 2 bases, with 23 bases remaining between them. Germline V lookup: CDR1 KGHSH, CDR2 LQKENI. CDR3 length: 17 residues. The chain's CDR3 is CASSHSGTPHGAYEQYF. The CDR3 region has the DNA TGTGCCAGCTCCCACTCCGGGACACCTCACGGGGCCTACGAGCAGTACTTC. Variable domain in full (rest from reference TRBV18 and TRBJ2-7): NAGVMQNPRHLVRRRGQEARLRCSPMKGHSHVYWYRQLPEEGLKFMVYLQKENIIDESGMPKERFSAEFPKEGPSILRIQQVVRGDSAAYFCASSHSGTPHGAYEQYFGPGTRLTVT.

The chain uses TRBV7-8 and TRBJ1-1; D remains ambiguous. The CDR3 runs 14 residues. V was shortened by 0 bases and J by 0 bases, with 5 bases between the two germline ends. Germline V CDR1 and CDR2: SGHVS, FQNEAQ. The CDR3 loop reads CASSLASLNTEAFF. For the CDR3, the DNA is TGTGCCAGCAGCTTAGCGTCCTTGAACACTGAAGCTTTCTTT.

This chain's CDR3 is CASSYGINTEAFF. CDR3 DNA sequence: TGTGCCAGCAGCTATGGGATTAACACTGAAGCTTTCTTT. The chain links TRBV13 to TRBJ1-1, with D uncertain. The CDR3 totals 13 residues. Looked up from germline, CDR1 is PRHDT and CDR2 is FYEKMQ (reference sequence). Trimming took 4 bases from V and 2 from J, leaving 8 bases between them.

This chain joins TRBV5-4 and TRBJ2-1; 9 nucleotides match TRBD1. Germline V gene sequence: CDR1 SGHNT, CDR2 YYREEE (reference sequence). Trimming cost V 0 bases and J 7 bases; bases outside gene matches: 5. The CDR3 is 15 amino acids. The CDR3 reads CASSLEGTGWNEQFF. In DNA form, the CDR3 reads TGTGCCAGCAGCTTGGAGGGGACAGGGTGGAATGAGCAGTTCTTC.